The subject of this entry is one TCR beta chain. Antigen: not known. The sample is drawn from a study of T cells in localized non-small cell lung cancer. Study results and limitations: When the top 100 tumor clones were examined, a median 57 of them also appeared in the adjacent lung, which was paired and uninvolved. Owing to sequencing of a solitary tumor region, heterogeneity cannot be discounted. The highest T cell clonality was in uninvolved adjacent lung, above tumor.

Assay used: immunoSEQ multiplex PCR; TCRdb lists only in-frame clones, some missing. The sample gives 20,000 to 25,000 clones, 70% to 90% of which show up once; about 7% is in the top ten. Germline assignment: CDR1 LNHDA and CDR2 SQIVND (reference sequence). With V trimmed by 3 bases and J by 6 bases, 9 bases remained unmatched. This CDR3 is built from 15 residues. The gene calls are TRBV19 and TRBJ2-3; 7 positions match TRBD2. Sequenced here: peripheral blood, sampled before any cancer treatment. The sequence was obtained from a male donor at least 60 years old with stage I squamous cell lung carcinoma. CDR3 bases: TGTGCCAGTAGTATGATTGCGGGGGTTGGCGATACGCAGTATTTT. Protein sequence: CASSMIAGVGDTQYF.